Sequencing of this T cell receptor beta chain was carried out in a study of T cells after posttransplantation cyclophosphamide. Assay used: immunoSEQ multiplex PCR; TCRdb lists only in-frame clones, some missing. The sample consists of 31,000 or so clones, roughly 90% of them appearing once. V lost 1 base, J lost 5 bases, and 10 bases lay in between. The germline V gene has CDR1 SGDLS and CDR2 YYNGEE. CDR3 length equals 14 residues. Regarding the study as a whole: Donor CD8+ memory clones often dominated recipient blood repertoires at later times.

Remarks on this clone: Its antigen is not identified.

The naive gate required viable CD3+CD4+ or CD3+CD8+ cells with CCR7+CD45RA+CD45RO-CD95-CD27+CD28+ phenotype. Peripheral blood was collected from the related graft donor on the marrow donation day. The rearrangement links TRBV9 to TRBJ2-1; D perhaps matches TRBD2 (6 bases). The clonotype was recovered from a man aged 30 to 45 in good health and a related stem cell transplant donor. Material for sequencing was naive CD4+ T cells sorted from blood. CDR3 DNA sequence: TGTGCCAGCAGCGTATCGGGGAGGAACAATGAGCAGTTCTTC. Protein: CASSVSGRNNEQFF.